These 25 T cell receptor beta chains were all obtained from the same sample, sequenced in a study of T cell responses to AZD1222 COVID-19 vaccine. Repertoires were generated with immunoSEQ multiplex PCR, while TCRdb's copy carries only in-frame clones and drops some. The profile shows approximately 140,000 clones, around nine tenths of them singletons. The source material was peripheral blood, sampled 28 days after the second AZD1222 dose. The receptors come from an adult who received the AZD1222 COVID-19 vaccine.

The chain couples TRBV28 to TRBJ1-4; 7 nucleotides align to TRBD1. This CDR3 comprises 15 residues. The V gene end was trimmed by 4 bases and the J gene end by 3 bases; junction bases not matched to a gene: 5. Germline V CDR1 and CDR2: MDHEN, SYDVKM. CDR3 coding DNA: TGTGCCAGCAGTTCCTCGGGACAGCCTAATGAAAAACTGTTTTTT. Its protein product is CASSSSGQPNEKLFF.

Points on this clone: The same CDR3 also results from other DNA sequences found in this sample. The rearrangement links TRBV10-3 to TRBJ2-7; D possibly corresponds to TRBD2 (5 bases). Germline V CDR1 and CDR2: ENHRY, SYGVKD. The CDR3 is 12 residues long. Trimming shortened V by 2 bases and J by 3 bases, and 5 bases separated the two germline ends. CDR3 sequence: CAISEEGYEQYV. CDR3 nucleotide sequence: TGTGCCATCAGTGAGGAGGGCTACGAGCAGTACGTC.

V gene TRBV5-5 combines with J gene TRBJ2-7, with D possibly matching TRBD2 (7 bases). V gave up 1 base and J gave up 2 bases, with 16 bases separating them. The CDR3 runs to 16 residues. CDR1 SGHKS and CDR2 YYEKEE come from the germline V gene (reference sequence). In nucleotides, the CDR3 is TGTGCCAGCAGCTTGAGGTCGGGGGGCTGGCCCTACGAGCAGTACTTC. This sequence encodes CASSLRSGGWPYEQYF.

This clone turned up a few times. The CDR3 nucleotides are TGTGCCAGCAGCTCAATCACAGGGCCCTATGGCTACACCTTC. This encodes CASSSITGPYGYTF. The rearrangement joins TRBV7-8 to TRBJ1-2; D might be TRBD1 (6 bases). The germline V and J ends were trimmed by 4 bases and 4 bases, with 13 bases remaining between them. From germline, CDR1 is SGHVS and CDR2 FQNEAQ. This CDR3 spans 14 amino acids.

The rearrangement joins TRBV3-1 (or the pseudogene TRBV3-2) to TRBJ2-7; weak D call: TRBD2 (5 bases). V lost 3 bases to trimming and J lost 7 bases, with 22 bases between them. The CDR3 totals 16 residues. Germline loops: CDR1 LGHDT, CDR2 YNNKEL (reference sequence). The CDR3 coding sequence is TGTGCCAGCAGCCAGAGGGATTCCCGGAATCGGGGAGAGCAGTACGTC. Its protein is CASSQRDSRNRGEQYV.

This clone appeared a single time. This rearrangement joins TRBV6-2 or TRBV6-3 to TRBJ1-6; possible D gene TRBD1, 5 bases. Trimming removed 0 bases from V and 0 bases from J, with 12 bases in between. From germline, CDR1 is MNHEY and CDR2 SVGEGT. This CDR3 contains 18 residues. The CDR3 sequence is CASSYSGTRSSYNSPLHF. The CDR3 DNA is TGTGCCAGCAGTTACTCCGGGACCCGGAGCTCCTATAATTCACCCCTCCACTTT.

This chain joins TRBV10-3 and TRBJ2-1, with 7 nucleotides matching TRBD2. Germline trimming cut 3 bases from V and 9 bases from J; bases unmatched to any gene: 2. The CDR3 loop spans 12 amino acids. The germline CDR1 and CDR2 sequences are ENHRY and SYGVKD. The CDR3 sequence is CAISDSSGEQFF. In nucleotides, the CDR3 is TGTGCCATCAGTGACTCTAGCGGTGAGCAGTTCTTC.

J is TRBJ1-5 and V is TRBV19; D remains unclear. The V end was cut by 5 bases, the J end by 2 bases, with 16 bases between. The germline V gene encodes CDR1 LNHDA and CDR2 SQIVND (reference sequence). This CDR3 contains 16 residues. CDR3 DNA: TGTGCCAGTAGTCTCGAGGGTGTTGGAGGCAATCAGCCCCAGCATTTT. This encodes CASSLEGVGGNQPQHF.

The chain couples TRBV14 to TRBJ1-2; D is uncertain. Germline CDR1 SGHDN, CDR2 FVKESK. This CDR3 spans 12 amino acids. V was shortened by 1 base and J by 3 bases, with 3 bases between the two germline ends. CDR3 sequence (DNA): TGTGCCAGCAGCCAAGCGGACTATGGCTACACCTTC. This codes for CASSQADYGYTF. Full variable domain (remainder filled in from reference TRBV14 and TRBJ1-2): EAGVTQFPSHSVIEKGQTVTLRCDPISGHDNLYWYRRVMGKEIKFLLHFVKESKQDESGMPNNRFLAERTGGTYSTLKVQPAELEDSGVYFCASSQADYGYTFGSGTRLTVV.

V and J are TRBV28 and TRBJ1-4; the D is unclear. Per the germline V gene, CDR1 is MDHEN and CDR2 is SYDVKM. Trimming removed 3 bases from V and 0 bases from J, with 8 bases in between. This CDR3 region has 15 residues. Here the CDR3 DNA reads TGTGCCAGCAGTTTGATGGGTGCAACTAATGAAAAACTGTTTTTT. Translated, it gives CASSLMGATNEKLFF.

The V gene is TRBV5-4, the J gene TRBJ2-3, with TRBD2 matching over 12 bases. The CDR3 consists of 17 residues. V lost 1 base, J lost 7 bases, and 10 bases stayed unmatched. Looked up from germline, CDR1 is SGHNT and CDR2 is YYREEE (reference sequence). Here the CDR3 DNA reads TGTGCCAGCAGCTTGAAACTAGCGGGGGGCTCTCTCAATACGCAGTATTTT. As protein: CASSLKLAGGSLNTQYF.

V gene TRBV24-1 combines with J gene TRBJ1-5; D gene ambiguous. V was cut by 9 bases and J by 1 base, with 6 bases left in between. The V gene's germline CDR1 is KGHDR and CDR2 SFDVKD. The CDR3 runs 12 residues. This chain's CDR3 is CATGESNQPQHF. In DNA form, the CDR3 reads TGTGCCACCGGCGAAAGCAATCAGCCCCAGCATTTT.

This chain joins TRBV14 and TRBJ2-1, with TRBD2 identical over 7 bases. Germline lookup yields CDR1 SGHDN and CDR2 FVKESK. This CDR3 region has 18 residues. V trimming: 2 bases; J trimming: 3 bases; junction bases outside the gene matches: 13. In DNA form, the CDR3 reads TGTGCCAGCAGCCAACCGACTGAGGCAAGCGGGGTCTACAATGAGCAGTTCTTC. Residues: CASSQPTEASGVYNEQFF.

This clone was seen a single time. The V gene is TRBV19, the J gene TRBJ2-7; D may be TRBD2 (6 bases). Looked up from germline, CDR1 is LNHDA and CDR2 is SQIVND (reference sequence). CDR3 size: 16 residues. The V gene lost 5 bases and the J gene lost 0 bases, with 17 bases spanning the gap. The CDR3 is CASSLGPGESSYEQYF. For the CDR3, the DNA is TGTGCCAGTAGTCTCGGTCCGGGGGAAAGCTCCTACGAGCAGTACTTC.

The rearrangement links TRBV2 to TRBJ1-2; D possibly corresponds to TRBD1 (5 bases). The germline V gene has CDR1 SNHLY and CDR2 FYNNEI. The CDR3 has 13 residues. Between the trimmed V and J ends, which lost 4 bases and 8 bases, there was a span of 14 bases. The DNA of the CDR3 is TGTGCCAGCAGTGTGCAGGGAACTCGGGGCTACACCTTC. Its translation is CASSVQGTRGYTF.

CDR3 in amino acids: CASSPGTSYNNEQFF. In DNA, the CDR3 is TGTGCCAGCAGCCCCGGGACTTCTTACAACAATGAGCAGTTCTTC. This rearrangement joins TRBV28 to TRBJ2-1, with D possibly TRBD2 on 6 matching bases. From germline, CDR1 is MDHEN and CDR2 SYDVKM. Trimming stripped 6 bases from V and 5 bases from J, with 17 bases between. The CDR3 is 15 amino acids.

This clone appeared once. The chain couples TRBV11-2 to TRBJ1-1; D is undetermined. V shed 4 bases and J shed 6 bases, with 15 bases lying between them. Germline V gene sequence: CDR1 SGHAT, CDR2 FQNNGV. This CDR3 is 14 amino acids long. The CDR3 DNA reads TGTGCCAGCAGCTCCGGCTGGGCGGACGCTGAAGCTTTCTTT. It encodes CASSSGWADAEAFF.

The rearrangement links TRBV4-2 to TRBJ1-2; D remains unclear. The V end lost 0 bases, the J end lost 8 bases, and 10 bases lay between the germline ends. Germline CDR1 is LGHNA and CDR2 is YNFKEQ. The CDR3 extends over 13 amino acids. This CDR3 reads CASSQDHWQGYTF. CDR3 nucleotides: TGTGCCAGCAGCCAAGATCATTGGCAAGGCTACACCTTC.

The rearrangement uses TRBV6-5 and TRBJ1-2, with 7 bases identical to TRBD1. Germline V lookup: CDR1 MNHEY, CDR2 SVGAGI. The CDR3 totals 13 residues. Trimming at V came to 2 bases and at J to 5 bases, leaving 2 bases not matched to a gene. As DNA, the CDR3 is TGTGCCAGCAGTTACGGCAGGGGGTATGGCTACACCTTC. It codes for CASSYGRGYGYTF.

The chain combines TRBV6-4 with TRBJ2-1; 9 bases map to TRBD1. There are 15 residues in the CDR3. Germline-derived CDR1 and CDR2 are MRHNA and SNTAGT. V shed 6 bases, J shed 6 bases, and the junction held 9 bases outside the gene matches. The CDR3 loop is CASSEDRGGGNEQFF. As DNA, the CDR3 is TGTGCCAGCAGCGAGGACAGGGGAGGCGGCAATGAGCAGTTCTTC.

V usage is TRBV7-9 and J usage is TRBJ2-1; D remains ambiguous. The V end lost 5 bases, the J end lost 7 bases, and 6 bases lay between the germline ends. The CDR3 covers 11 residues. Per the germline V gene, CDR1 is SEHNR and CDR2 is FQNEAQ (reference sequence). CDR3 in amino acids: CASSLRNEQFF. The CDR3 coding sequence is TGTGCCAGCAGCCTTAGAAATGAGCAGTTCTTC.

This chain joins TRBV27 and TRBJ1-1, with D perhaps matching TRBD1 (5 bases). CDR1 is MNHEY, CDR2 SMNVEV, per germline (reference sequence). Trimming stripped 2 bases from V and 5 bases from J, with 9 bases between. The CDR3 sequence is 13 residues long. CDR3 residues: CASSLAGKTEAFF. The CDR3 nucleotides read TGTGCCAGCAGTTTAGCAGGGAAAACTGAAGCTTTCTTT.

J is TRBJ1-5 and V is TRBV5-5; D might be TRBD1 (5 bases). The V end was cut by 1 base, the J end by 7 bases, with 12 bases between. Germline values: CDR1 SGHKS, CDR2 YYEKEE (reference sequence). The CDR3 sequence is 14 residues long. CDR3 nucleotides: TGTGCCAGCAGCTTGAAGCCAGGGTTGCAGCCCCAGCATTTT. Translating gives CASSLKPGLQPQHF.

The V call is TRBV7-9, the J call TRBJ1-2; D remains unclear. V was cut by 5 bases and J by 2 bases, with 9 bases left in between. CDR3 length: 13 residues. The germline V gene has CDR1 SEHNR and CDR2 FQNEAQ (reference sequence). The CDR3 region is CASSRDLNYGYTF. CDR3 coding DNA: TGTGCCAGCAGCCGAGACCTCAACTATGGCTACACCTTC.

This chain connects TRBV19 to TRBJ2-1, with D unclear. The CDR3 runs to 13 residues. Trimming took 1 base from V and 8 from J, leaving 9 bases between them. CDR1 is LNHDA and CDR2 is SQIVND in the germline V gene (reference sequence). This chain's CDR3 is CASSIVDGDEQFF. For the CDR3, the DNA is TGTGCCAGTAGTATAGTTGACGGCGATGAGCAGTTCTTC.